This T cell receptor (beta chain) was observed in a study of T cell responses to AZD1222 COVID-19 vaccine. Study outcomes and limitations: Compared with day 0, the breadth and depth of the Spike-specific TCR repertoire rose significantly after two doses of AZD1222. There were vaccine-associated CD4 TCRs across spike, dominant at 160-218 and 743-854. Sampling captured repertoires only after the peak T cell response. The sample set comprised mostly white British donors with more females, and clonal diversity was possibly underestimated.

Clones were sequenced by immunoSEQ multiplex PCR, and TCRdb holds only the in-frame ones, with some missing. The sample has more than 95,000 clones; more than 70% are singletons. The table lists this clone with a count of one. The antigen remains unidentified. Germline V gives CDR1 MNHNS, CDR2 SASEGT. The V end lost 1 base, the J end lost 4 bases, and 17 bases lay between the germline ends. This CDR3 comprises 17 residues. The source material was peripheral blood, sampled 28 days after the second AZD1222 dose. This sequence originates from an adult who received the AZD1222 COVID-19 vaccine. The chain carries TRBV6-1 and TRBJ1-5, with a weak D call TRBD1 (6 bases). CDR3 protein: CASSEGKGGIKNQPQHF. The CDR3 DNA follows: TGTGCCAGCAGTGAAGGGAAAGGGGGGATCAAGAATCAGCCCCAGCATTTT.